This T cell receptor beta chain was captured in a study of CD8 T cells in ankylosing spondylitis. Study observations and caveats: A TCR beta motif made of several highly homologous variants seemed typical of ankylosing spondylitis blood. Certain motif variants had earlier been reported in reactive arthritis synovial fluid and blood. Disease-associated clonotypes exhibited CD8+ identity and were relatively infrequent in peripheral blood.

Each CDR3 protein is one row after TCRdb ran MiXCR on the 5' RACE reads. This table has roughly 200,000 distinct CDR3 sequences, roughly 26% appearing once. This clonotype was detected ten times or more. Antigen specificity is unknown. The CDR3 spans 12 residues. V was cut by 6 bases and J by 7 bases, with 10 bases left in between. This clonotype was sampled from a male donor with ankylosing spondylitis or in good health (not recorded which). Sequenced material: blood, either unsorted or a sorted T cell fraction (not recorded which). The chain recombines TRBV12-3 or TRBV12-4 with TRBJ1-5, with D uncertain. The CDR3, as DNA: TGTGCCAGCAGCCCTGAAAGCCAGCCCCAGCATTTT. It codes for CASSPESQPQHF.